Described below is a single T cell receptor beta chain sequence and its context. Exposed participants came across a COVID-19 case within 2 weeks before study entry. CDR3 length: 14 residues. V lost 2 bases and J lost 5, with 15 bases in between. Germline V gives CDR1 GTSNPN, CDR2 SVGIG (reference sequence). The sample belongs to a study of blood T cell repertoires in COVID-19. Sequencing was performed with immunoSEQ multiplex PCR; in TCRdb, only in-frame clones are kept and a portion is missing. Altogether around 200,000 clones are present, roughly 90% being singletons, with the ten largest covering 4.5% to 5.5%.

This sequence originates from a woman in her 30s who had been exposed to COVID-19. This chain joins TRBV30 and TRBJ1-2; the D gene is possibly TRBD1 (5 bases). Sequenced material: PBMCs or T cells enriched from blood (not recorded which). Written as DNA, the CDR3 is TGTGCCTGGAGTCCACCGGGACTGAGATATGGCTACACCTTC. Its protein is CAWSPPGLRYGYTF.